Detailed here is one T cell receptor beta chain. Its antigen is unknown. Base-call qualities are not available, and no considerably larger clone is one nucleotide away. TCRbeta CDR3 regions were amplified from genomic DNA by means of the immunoSEQ Assay, a bias-controlled multiplex PCR. The original methods were these. Nucleated cell counts per sample were estimated from amplification of reference gene primers within the assay. Sequence reads were collapsed and filtered to measure the absolute abundance of every unique TCRbeta CDR3 rearrangement. For each sample, productive Simpson clonality was calculated by taking the square root of Simpson's diversity index across productive rearrangements. The immuneACCESS repertoire file appears here via TCRdb, limited to in-frame rearrangements. These files lack a portion of the clones; in checked studies, under half of the deficit traces to unresolved V genes, and the cause of the others is not known. V, J and clone size were drawn from that table, and D and trimming were deduced from the DNA. The sample profile shows a few hundred thousand clones; roughly nine tenths of them were found once. The ten largest account for 3.6% of the sample.

These data are taken from a study of blood T cell repertoires in COVID-19 (dated by TCRdb to 2019 to 2021). Turning to the overall study: Samples covering the acute and convalescent phases of COVID-19 were provided by collaborators in the United States, Italy and Spain. The material from the prospective study consisted of cDNA or gDNA derived from T cells, B-cell-depleted T cells, or PBMCs. Deeply sampled blood TCRbeta repertoires from subjects exposed to, actively infected with, or recovered from COVID-19 were included in the dataset. The repertoires were released in a freely available public database meant as a resource for research on the immune response to SARS-CoV-2. Samples were obtained from the ongoing ImmuneRACE study (first 160 participants) and from 1,000 to 1,500 subjects provided by 6 global collaborators. The sample metadata nearly always contained a de-identified subject ID, COVID-19 status, age in years and sex. Where available, HLA class I and class II types were obtained from metadata supplied by the sample provider rather than from assay-based typing.

Each collaborating institution followed its own protocols to collect whole blood in K2EDTA tubes. For TCRbeta analysis, collaborators shipped samples in one of three forms: frozen whole blood, isolated PBMCs, or DNA extracted from either of those sample types. Trimming at the junction amounts to 5 bases on V and 3 bases on J, and the germline ends lie 7 bases apart. The CDR3 covers 12 residues, taking in both the cysteine and the phenylalanine. Only the CDR3 DNA stays, 36 bases, in frame from base 1. CDR1 and CDR2 (SEHNR, FQNEAQ) derive from the germline V gene (reference sequence). Broad study findings and their caveats: How much clinical and demographic metadata was included differed by source and by participant, and the metadata was provided uncurated.

The chain joins TRBV7-9 to TRBJ1-2; the D gene is possibly TRBD1, with 6 bases matching. The source of this sequence is a man aged 18 to 29 with active or convalescent COVID-19. Input material: peripheral blood. The DNA reads TGTGCCAGCAGCCCAGGGGACTATGGCTACACCTTC. Translated, it gives CASSPGDYGYTF.